The rows below give T cell receptor beta chains drawn from one sample of a study of patients and donors after allogeneic stem cell transplantation. TCRdb re-called the RT-PCR reads through MiXCR, storing one row per CDR3 protein. This table has under 200,000 distinct CDR3 sequences, roughly 31% appearing once. Sequencing was performed on blood, either unsorted or a sorted T cell fraction (not recorded which). These TCRs come from a human donor who was either an allogeneic HSCT recipient or a stem cell or donor lymphocyte infusion donor (not recorded which). It is not recorded whose cells these are; they may come from a transplant donor. The CDR3 runs from the conserved cysteine through the conserved F or W. Fields, in order: CDR3 protein, CDR3 DNA, J gene, V gene, clone size, D gene. The D gene is left open where the match is weak. Part of the rows lack a size; the others show once, few, many or a class for expanded clones.

CDR3: CASSYLQGIVSNQPQHF; DNA: TGTGCCAGCAGTTACTTACAGGGGATAGTGAGCAATCAGCCCCAGCATTTT; J: TRBJ1-5; V: TRBV6-2/TRBV6-3; size: few; D: TRBD1
CDR3: CASSLTSANTGELFF; DNA: TGCGCCAGCAGCTTAACTAGCGCGAACACCGGGGAGCTGTTTTTT; J: TRBJ2-2; V: TRBV5-1; size: few; D: TRBD2
CDR3: CASSYLATNEKLFF; DNA: TGTGCCAGCAGTTATCTTGCAACTAATGAAAAACTGTTTTTT; J: TRBJ1-4; V: TRBV6-6; size: few; D: NA
CDR3: CASSLRGRGPVNTEAFF; DNA: TGTGCCAGCAGTTTACGAGGGAGGGGGCCGGTGAACACTGAAGCTTTCTTT; J: TRBJ1-1; V: TRBV27; size: NA; D: TRBD1
CDR3: CASSEFGGEGRDYEQYF; DNA: TGTGCCAGCAGTGAATTTGGGGGTGAGGGAAGGGACTACGAGCAGTACTTC; J: TRBJ2-7; V: TRBV25-1; size: NA; D: NA
CDR3: CASSPGQANIF; DNA: TGTGCCAGCAGCCCAGGACAGGCGAATATATTC; J: TRBJ1-2; V: TRBV7-2; size: few; D: TRBD1
CDR3: CASTHFTGELFF; DNA: TGTGCCAGCACCCACTTCACCGGGGAGCTGTTTTTT; J: TRBJ2-2; V: TRBV12-3/TRBV12-4; size: few; D: NA
CDR3: CASSRGAGELFF; DNA: TGTGCCAGCAGCCGCGGGGCCGGGGAGCTGTTTTTT; J: TRBJ2-2; V: TRBV12-3/TRBV12-4; size: few; D: NA
CDR3: CSVVGGQGQPQHF; DNA: TGCAGCGTTGTGGGGGGACAGGGACAGCCCCAGCATTTT; J: TRBJ1-5; V: TRBV29-1; size: NA; D: TRBD1
CDR3: CASSAGRLAHEQYF; DNA: TGTGCCAGCAGCGCGGGGCGGCTAGCCCACGAGCAGTACTTC; J: TRBJ2-7; V: TRBV9; size: NA; D: NA
CDR3: CATSREGGPYGYTF; DNA: TGTGCCACCAGCAGAGAAGGGGGGCCCTATGGCTACACCTTC; J: TRBJ1-2; V: TRBV15; size: NA; D: NA
CDR3: CASSLEGGPTEAFF; DNA: TGCGCCAGCAGCTTGGAGGGGGGGCCCACTGAAGCTTTCTTT; J: TRBJ1-1; V: TRBV5-1; size: NA; D: NA
CDR3: CASSRRLNQPQHF; DNA: TGTGCCAGCAGCCGACGGCTCAATCAGCCCCAGCATTTT; J: TRBJ1-5; V: TRBV12-3/TRBV12-4; size: many; D: NA
CDR3: CSAPWGGWNEQFF; DNA: TGCAGCGCACCGTGGGGAGGGTGGAATGAGCAGTTCTTC; J: TRBJ2-1; V: TRBV29-1; size: few; D: TRBD2
CDR3: CASRAILAGGGNEQFF; DNA: TGTGCCAGCAGAGCCATACTAGCGGGAGGAGGGAATGAGCAGTTCTTC; J: TRBJ2-1; V: TRBV2; size: NA; D: TRBD2
CDR3: CASSLGGNSYNEQFF; DNA: TGCGCCAGCAGCTTGGGCGGAAACTCCTACAATGAGCAGTTCTTC; J: TRBJ2-1; V: TRBV5-1; size: few; D: NA
CDR3: CSVSGQGTYEQYF; DNA: TGCAGCGTTTCCGGACAGGGAACCTACGAGCAGTACTTC; J: TRBJ2-7; V: TRBV29-1; size: NA; D: TRBD1
CDR3: CASSQAYPGSGNNEQFF; DNA: TGCGCCAGCAGCCAAGCCTATCCCGGGTCCGGCAACAATGAGCAGTTCTTC; J: TRBJ2-1; V: TRBV4-1; size: NA; D: NA
CDR3: CSASGVGSYEQYF; DNA: TGCAGTGCTAGTGGGGTTGGGTCCTACGAGCAGTACTTC; J: TRBJ2-7; V: TRBV20-1; size: NA; D: NA
CDR3: CASSYDGDTQYF; DNA: TGTGCCAGCAGTTACGATGGAGATACGCAGTATTTT; J: TRBJ2-3; V: TRBV6-5; size: few; D: NA
CDR3: CASSISGTHVYGYTF; DNA: TGTGCCAGTAGTATCTCCGGGACCCACGTCTATGGCTACACCTTC; J: TRBJ1-2; V: TRBV19; size: once; D: NA